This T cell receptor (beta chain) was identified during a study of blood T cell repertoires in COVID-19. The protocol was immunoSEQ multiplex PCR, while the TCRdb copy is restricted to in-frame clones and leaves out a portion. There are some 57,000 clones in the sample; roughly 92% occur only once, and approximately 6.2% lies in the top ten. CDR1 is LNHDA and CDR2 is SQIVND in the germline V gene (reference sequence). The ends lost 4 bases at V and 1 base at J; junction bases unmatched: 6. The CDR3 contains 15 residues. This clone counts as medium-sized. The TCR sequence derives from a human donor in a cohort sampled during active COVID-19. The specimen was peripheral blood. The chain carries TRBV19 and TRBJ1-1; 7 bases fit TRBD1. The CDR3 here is CASSTAAGGNTEAFF. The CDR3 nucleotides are TGTGCCAGTAGTACCGCGGCAGGGGGGAACACTGAAGCTTTCTTT.